Below, one T cell receptor (beta chain) is given with its context. The antigen is undetermined. The record originates from a study of T cells in localized non-small cell lung cancer. Overall study results and limits: Adjacent lung held a median around 60 of the top 100 tumor clones.

The length of the CDR3 is 15 residues. The ends were cut back, 0 bases at V and 1 base at J, with 7 bases in the middle. Germline CDR1 MNHEY, CDR2 SVGAGI. Sequencing was performed with immunoSEQ multiplex PCR; in TCRdb, only in-frame clones are kept and a portion is missing. The sample holds over 30,000 clones; around 90% are singletons and the top ten take around 4.1%. This material consisted of peripheral blood, taken before any cancer treatment. This chain joins TRBV6-5 and TRBJ2-1; D possibly corresponds to TRBD1 (5 bases). The clonotype originates from a man between 35 and 75 years old with stage I lung adenocarcinoma. The chain's CDR3 is CASSYSGASYNEQFF. CDR3 nucleotides: TGTGCCAGCAGTTACTCAGGGGCTTCCTACAATGAGCAGTTCTTC.